This T cell receptor beta chain emerged from a study of tumor-infiltrating lymphocytes in primary liver carcinoma. Background on the study: Tumor staging was T1-T3 N0M0; sizes spanned about 4.2 to 10 cm across. Broader study findings: Whereas tumor region pairs overlapped more, tumor-adjacent and tumor-blood pairs overlapped less.

The authors took blood RNA from unsorted whole blood and also extracted germline DNA. Regarding this clonotype: Its target is unknown. Compared with germline, one end of the junction differs, possibly owing to a read error.

Synthesis of TCR beta cDNA was carried out from around 540 ng total RNA with a constant-region primer. Libraries of TCR beta came from three nested multiplex PCR rounds with slightly modified ARM-PCR. In the first two PCR rounds, TRBV1-TRBV30 forward primers were paired with a C-beta reverse primer, and each round lasted roughly 10 cycles. TCRdb reprocessed the multiplex PCR reads via MiXCR and lists one record per CDR3 protein. The data hold nearly 200,000 distinct CDR3 sequences, with less than 75% observed a single time. From germline, CDR1 is SGHKS and CDR2 YYEKEE (reference sequence). The CDR3 contains 17 residues.

Input material: peripheral blood. The rearrangement links TRBV5-5 to TRBJ2-1, with a possible D match to TRBD2 (5 bases). This TCR derives from a woman aged 60-70 years with primary liver carcinoma and hepatitis B virus infection. This CDR3 reads CASSPVLTGGSYSEQFF. CDR3 coding DNA: TGTGCCAGCAGCCCGGTTTTGACCGGAGGTTCCTACAGTGAGCAGTTCTTC.